This T cell receptor (beta chain) was identified during a study of blood T cell repertoires in COVID-19. Study as a whole: COVID-19 samples collected from the United States, Italy and Spain covered acute and convalescent phases. In each case, the material was cDNA or gDNA derived from T cells, B-cell-depleted T cells, or PBMCs.

This CDR3 has 17 amino acids. Germline V gene lookup returns CDR1 LGHNA and CDR2 YNFKEQ. Trimming cost V 0 bases and J 2 bases; bases outside gene matches: 1. Authors' methods: The authors estimated nucleated cell counts from reference gene primer amplification. Profiled with immunoSEQ multiplex PCR; TCRdb holds only in-frame clones, not every one. V and J calls and clone size are those listed in that table; D and trimming were worked out from the DNA. Of over 200,000 clones detected, roughly 90% appear once; the ten largest clones hold 0.65% to 0.8%. The specimen sequenced was peripheral blood. The sequence was collected from a human donor in a cohort sampled during active COVID-19. The chain employs TRBV4-2 and TRBJ2-7, with 16 bases identical to TRBD2. In DNA, the CDR3 is TGTGCCAGCAGCCAAGAGGGACTAGCGGGAGGGCCCTACGAGCAGTACTTC. It is translated as CASSQEGLAGGPYEQYF.